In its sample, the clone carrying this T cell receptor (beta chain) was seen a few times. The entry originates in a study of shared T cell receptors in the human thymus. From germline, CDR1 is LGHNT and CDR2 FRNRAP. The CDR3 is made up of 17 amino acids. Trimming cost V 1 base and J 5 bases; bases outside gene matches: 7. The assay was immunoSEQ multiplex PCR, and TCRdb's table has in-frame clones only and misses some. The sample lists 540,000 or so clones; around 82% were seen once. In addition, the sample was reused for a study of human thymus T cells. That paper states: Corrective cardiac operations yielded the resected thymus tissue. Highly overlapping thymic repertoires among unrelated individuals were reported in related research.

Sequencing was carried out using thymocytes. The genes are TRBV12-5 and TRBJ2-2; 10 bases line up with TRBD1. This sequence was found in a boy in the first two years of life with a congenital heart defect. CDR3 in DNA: TGTGCTAGTGGTTTGGAGACAGGGGGCGCGGTAACCGGGGAGCTGTTTTTT. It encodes CASGLETGGAVTGELFF.